The clone carrying this TCR beta chain was seen ten or more times. Trimming removed 3 bases from V and 2 bases from J, with 7 bases in between. This CDR3 contains 14 residues. Per germline, CDR1 SGHTA and CDR2 FQGNSA. The sample is drawn from a study of early T cells in non-severe SARS-CoV-2 infection. Attachment of unique molecular identifiers to individual cDNA molecules was performed. MiXCR, applied by TCRdb to the 5' RACE reads, yields one record per CDR3 protein. The sample lists more than 65,000 distinct CDR3 sequences, 13% occurring once. The V call is TRBV7-2, the J call TRBJ2-2; no clear D. Sample: whole blood. The receptor was isolated from an adult who was a healthcare worker with PCR-confirmed SARS-CoV-2 infection or an uninfected control (not recorded which). As DNA, the CDR3 is TGTGCCAGCAGCTTGAACTTAAACACCGGGGAGCTGTTTTTT. It yields the protein CASSLNLNTGELFF.